These 7 T cell receptor beta chains were all obtained from the same sample, sequenced in a study of PD-1 blockade in mismatch repair-deficient tumors. Method: immunoSEQ multiplex PCR; TCRdb's copy keeps in-frame clones and lacks some. The sample includes tens of thousands of clones, around 89% of them seen just once. The source material was peripheral blood, sampled 52 weeks after starting pembrolizumab. These receptors were taken from an adult with mismatch repair-deficient cancer.

The J gene is TRBJ2-1, the V gene TRBV4-1, with TRBD2 matching 9 bases. The CDR3 is 21 residues long. Trimming at V came to 3 bases and at J to 5 bases, leaving 23 bases not matched to a gene. The germline V gene has CDR1 MGHRA and CDR2 YSYEKL. The DNA of the CDR3 is TGCGCCAGCAGCCATAGGAGTCGCGAGTCGTCGCCGGGACTAGCCGACAATGAGCAGTTCTTC. Residues: CASSHRSRESSPGLADNEQFF.

The rearrangement joins TRBV11-2 to TRBJ2-7, with D possibly matching TRBD1 (6 bases). Looked up from germline, CDR1 is SGHAT and CDR2 is FQNNGV. V dropped 5 bases and J dropped 1 base, with 15 bases sitting between them. The CDR3 is 15 residues long. This CDR3 is CASSPDRPPSYEQYF. DNA of the CDR3: TGTGCCAGCAGCCCCGACAGGCCCCCGTCCTACGAGCAGTACTTC.

The rearrangement links TRBV27 to TRBJ2-7; D is perhaps TRBD1 (6 bases). This CDR3 comprises 15 residues. V was cut by 7 bases and J by 2 bases, with 18 bases left in between. Per germline, CDR1 MNHEY and CDR2 SMNVEV (reference sequence). The DNA for the CDR3 is TGTGCCAGCACGGTAAACCGGGACACCACCTACGAGCAGTACTTC. Translated, it gives CASTVNRDTTYEQYF.

The V and J genes are TRBV18 and TRBJ1-1; D may be TRBD1 (5 bases). The V end was cut by 0 bases, the J end by 11 bases, with 16 bases between. Germline V CDR1 and CDR2: KGHSH, LQKENI. The length of the CDR3 is 14 residues. This chain's CDR3 is CASSPPAGTVLAFF. The CDR3 nucleotides are TGTGCCAGCTCACCACCTGCCGGGACGGTTTTGGCTTTCTTT.

There are a few counts of this clone. The J gene is TRBJ2-1, the V gene TRBV11-2; 9 bases match TRBD2. This CDR3 comprises 14 residues. Trimming removed 4 bases from V and 3 bases from J; junction bases left unmatched: 1. Germline CDR1 SGHAT, CDR2 FQNNGV. The CDR3 loop is CASSSAGGYNEQFF. In DNA, the CDR3 is TGTGCCAGCAGCTCAGCGGGAGGCTACAATGAGCAGTTCTTC. Drawing the rest from reference TRBV11-2 and TRBJ2-1, the complete variable domain is EAGVAQSPRYKIIEKRQSVAFWCNPISGHATLYWYQQILGQGPKLLIQFQNNGVVDDSQLPKDRFSAERLKGVDSTLKIQPAKLEDSAVYLCASSSAGGYNEQFFGPGTRLTVL.

The DNA of the CDR3 is TGTGCCAGCAGCCAACCTGGACAGGGGGATGATGAGCAGTTCTTC. Its protein is CASSQPGQGDDEQFF. V and J are TRBV4-2 and TRBJ2-1, with 10 bases lining up with TRBD1. V trimming: 2 bases; J trimming: 8 bases; junction bases outside the gene matches: 6. Per germline, CDR1 LGHNA and CDR2 YNFKEQ. The CDR3 sequence is 15 residues long.

The genes are TRBV11-3 and TRBJ2-7; possibly TRBD1 for D (6 bases). CDR1 is SGHNT, CDR2 YENEEA, per germline. The V end lost 1 base, the J end lost 3 bases, and 10 bases lay between the germline ends. This CDR3 is 14 amino acids long. The DNA of the CDR3 is TGTGCCAGCAGCTTAGCGCAGGGGAACTACGAGCAGTACTTC. It specifies CASSLAQGNYEQYF.